Presented here are 30 T cell receptor beta chains from one specimen sequenced in a study of blood T cell repertoires in COVID-19 (TCRdb year 2020). Libraries were built with the immunoSEQ multiplex PCR assay. The clones in this table, taken by TCRdb from immuneACCESS, are in-frame only. Not every clone is retained; where verified, under half of the shortfall comes from an unresolved V gene, and the cause of the rest is unknown. This sample holds 85,000 to 130,000 clones; 60% to 85% were observed only once. Of the sample, 5% to 7.5% falls within the top ten clones. The material sequenced was peripheral blood. All receptors derive from a man aged 80 or over with COVID-19, enrolled during active disease.

J is TRBJ2-5 and V is TRBV28; TRBD2 matches at 14 bases. The ends lost 5 bases at V and 5 bases at J; junction bases unmatched: 4. Germline V gives CDR1 MDHEN, CDR2 SYDVKM. The CDR3 is 15 residues long. The CDR3 region has the DNA TGTGCCAGCAGTCCGGGACTAGCGGGAGTTGAGACCCAGTACTTC. This sequence encodes CASSPGLAGVETQYF.

V gene TRBV23-1 combines with J gene TRBJ1-5, with 9 bases fitting TRBD1. TRBV23-1 is sorted into the ORF group, with uncertain function. The V segment lost 6 bases and the J segment 4 bases; nucleotides outside the gene matches: 10. CDR3 size: 16 residues. The CDR3 coding sequence is TGCGCCAGCAGGGCTAGGACAGGGGATGGTAATCAGCCCCAGCATTTT. Its translation is CASRARTGDGNQPQHF.

J is TRBJ1-5 and V is TRBV7-8, with D perhaps TRBD1 (5 bases). The germline gives CDR1 SGHVS, CDR2 FQNEAQ. This CDR3 comprises 13 residues. Between the trimmed V and J ends, which lost 5 bases and 6 bases, there was a span of 11 bases. For the CDR3, the DNA is TGTGCCAGCAGCCCGACAGCTAGTCAGCCCCAGCATTTT. Its protein product is CASSPTASQPQHF. The entire variable domain, with the rest obtained from reference TRBV7-8 and TRBJ1-5, is as follows: GAGVSQSPRYKVAKRGQDVALRCDPISGHVSLFWYQQALGQGPEFLTYFQNEAQLDKSGLPSDRFFAERPEGSVSTLKIQRTQQEDSAVYLCASSPTASQPQHFGDGTRLSIL.

This chain links TRBV5-1 with TRBJ2-1; the match to TRBD2 covers 12 bases. Germline V gives CDR1 SGHRS, CDR2 YFSETQ. Trimming cost V 5 bases and J 4 bases; bases outside gene matches: 4. The CDR3 runs 15 residues. CDR3 sequence reads: CASRPGTSGYNEQFF. Here the CDR3 DNA reads TGCGCCAGCAGGCCCGGGACTAGCGGGTACAATGAGCAGTTCTTC.

The rearrangement links TRBV2 to TRBJ2-7, with a possible D match to TRBD1 (7 bases). The germline V gene encodes CDR1 SNHLY and CDR2 FYNNEI. The CDR3 is 14 amino acids. V was cut by 9 bases and J by 4 bases, with 19 bases left in between. The CDR3 DNA follows: TGTGCCAGTGGGGAGGTGACAGGGCGATACGAGCAGTACTTC. This translates into CASGEVTGRYEQYF.

This CDR3 reads CASRASGRPNNEQFF. The CDR3 DNA is TGTGCCAGCAGGGCTAGCGGGAGACCCAACAATGAGCAGTTCTTC. The V call is TRBV2, the J call TRBJ2-1; 10 bases map to TRBD2. Germline V lookup: CDR1 SNHLY, CDR2 FYNNEI. J lost 5 bases, V lost 6 bases, and 7 bases had no gene match. The CDR3 spans 15 residues. The whole variable domain, filled in from reference TRBV2 and TRBJ2-1, reads EPEVTQTPSHQVTQMGQEVILRCVPISNHLYFYWYRQILGQKVEFLVSFYNNEISEKSEIFDDQFSVERPDGSNFTLKIRSTKLEDSAMYFCASRASGRPNNEQFFGPGTRLTVL.

The chain has TRBV27 and TRBJ1-6, with a weak D call TRBD1 (6 bases). This CDR3 has 13 residues. Germline CDR1 is MNHEY and CDR2 is SMNVEV (reference sequence). V was pared by 9 bases and J by 10 bases, with 16 bases between. Here the CDR3 DNA reads TGTGCCAGTGCCCCCGGGGGGCGATCACCCCTCCACTTT. Residues: CASAPGGRSPLHF.

The chain carries TRBV18 and TRBJ2-7, with TRBD2 matching 7 bases. The ends lost 2 bases at V and 7 bases at J; junction bases unmatched: 11. CDR3 length: 15 amino acids. The germline gives CDR1 KGHSH, CDR2 LQKENI. The chain's CDR3 is CASSPAGLPKLEQYF. The DNA for the CDR3 is TGTGCCAGCTCACCAGCGGGACTACCTAAGCTAGAGCAGTACTTC. Full variable domain (remainder filled in from reference TRBV18 and TRBJ2-7): NAGVMQNPRHLVRRRGQEARLRCSPMKGHSHVYWYRQLPEEGLKFMVYLQKENIIDESGMPKERFSAEFPKEGPSILRIQQVVRGDSAAYFCASSPAGLPKLEQYFGPGTRLTVT.

This clone was counted a single time. V usage is TRBV7-2 and J usage is TRBJ2-7, with 12 bases lining up with TRBD2. CDR1 and CDR2 from the germline V gene are SGHTA and FQGNSA. V shed 5 bases, J shed 2 bases, and the junction held 1 base outside the gene matches. The CDR3 spans 14 residues. The DNA for the CDR3 is TGTGCCAGCAGCGGACTAGCGGGACCCTACGAGCAGTACTTC. It codes for CASSGLAGPYEQYF.

A single count supports this clone. The chain combines TRBV12-3 or TRBV12-4 with TRBJ1-1; D is ambiguous. The V end lost 5 bases, the J end lost 7 bases, and 11 bases lay between the germline ends. This CDR3 is 12 amino acids long. In nucleotides, the CDR3 is TGTGCCAGCAGTCTCACAGCTTTTGAAGCTTTCTTT. Translation: CASSLTAFEAFF.

For this clone: This same CDR3 is encoded by further DNA sequences in the sample. This chain links TRBV11-2 with TRBJ2-7; TRBD2 might be the D (6 bases). With 2 bases removed from V and 3 bases from J, the gap between germline ends came to 8 bases. The length of the CDR3 is 13 residues. CDR1 and CDR2 (germline): SGHAT, FQNNGV. CDR3: CASSLQEGYEQYF. Here the CDR3 DNA reads TGTGCCAGCAGCTTACAGGAGGGCTACGAGCAGTACTTC. The full variable domain, with the rest looked up from reference TRBV11-2 and TRBJ2-7, is EAGVAQSPRYKIIEKRQSVAFWCNPISGHATLYWYQQILGQGPKLLIQFQNNGVVDDSQLPKDRFSAERLKGVDSTLKIQPAKLEDSAVYLCASSLQEGYEQYFGPGTRLTVT.

As DNA, the CDR3 is TGTGCCAGCAGCCCAGCGAGCTCTGGAAACACCATATATTTT. The encoded protein is CASSPASSGNTIYF. The V and J genes are TRBV3-1 (or the pseudogene TRBV3-2) and TRBJ1-3; D is uncertain. Germline V CDR1 and CDR2: LGHDT, YNNKEL (reference sequence). The ends were cut back, 4 bases at V and 0 bases at J, with 7 bases in the middle. The CDR3 runs 14 residues.

The chain combines TRBV2 with TRBJ1-6; 8 bases map to TRBD1. V lost 6 bases to trimming and J lost 7 bases; unmatched junction nucleotides: 8. The CDR3 runs 15 residues. CDR1 SNHLY and CDR2 FYNNEI come from the germline V gene. The CDR3 protein is CASSGGQGQNSPLHF. The DNA of the CDR3 is TGTGCCAGCAGCGGAGGACAGGGACAAAATTCACCCCTCCACTTT.

The chain couples TRBV2 to TRBJ2-7; 9 bases match TRBD1. The CDR3 totals 14 residues. V lost 6 bases to trimming and J lost 4 bases; unmatched junction nucleotides: 7. Germline V CDR1 and CDR2: SNHLY, FYNNEI. The CDR3 loop reads CASSPGTGKYEQYF. In DNA, the CDR3 is TGTGCCAGCAGCCCCGGGACAGGGAAGTACGAGCAGTACTTC.

CDR3 sequence reads: CASRRTGSYEQYF. The CDR3 nucleotides read TGTGCCAGCAGGAGGACAGGCTCCTACGAGCAGTACTTC. The chain employs TRBV28 and TRBJ2-7; 7 bases fit TRBD1. The CDR3 loop spans 13 amino acids. The germline CDR1 and CDR2 sequences are MDHEN and SYDVKM. The V and J ends lost 6 bases and 0 bases, in that order; junction bases with no gene match: 2.

The V call is TRBV7-8, the J call TRBJ2-5; 7 bases align to TRBD1. The CDR3 is 14 residues long. Germline V lookup: CDR1 SGHVS, CDR2 FQNEAQ. Trimming at V came to 5 bases and at J to 4 bases, leaving 7 bases not matched to a gene. The CDR3 protein is CASSPGQAGETQYF. In DNA, the CDR3 is TGTGCCAGCAGCCCAGGACAGGCAGGAGAGACCCAGTACTTC.

V is TRBV7-3 and J is TRBJ2-5, with 8 bases identical to TRBD2. The CDR3 totals 14 residues. Trimming took 4 bases from V and 5 from J; bases not matched to a gene: 6. Germline V lookup: CDR1 SGHTA, CDR2 FQGTGA. CDR3 sequence: CASSSTGTRETQYF. In DNA, the CDR3 is TGTGCCAGCAGCTCGACTGGGACTAGGGAGACCCAGTACTTC.

The chain has TRBV28 and TRBJ1-3; D unresolved. The CDR3 runs to 15 residues. Per germline, CDR1 MDHEN and CDR2 SYDVKM. The V end was cut by 3 bases, the J end by 3 bases, with 12 bases between. CDR3 in DNA: TGTGCCAGCAGTTTGGCCTTAAGTGTTGGAAACACCATATATTTT. Protein sequence: CASSLALSVGNTIYF.

This clone was counted between two and nine times. The chain links TRBV9 to TRBJ2-3; tentatively, D is TRBD1 (6 bases). Germline V lookup: CDR1 SGDLS, CDR2 YYNGEE. The CDR3 extends over 15 amino acids. V dropped 4 bases and J dropped 6 bases, with 18 bases sitting between them. CDR3 region: CASSPYRDTPDTQYF. CDR3 DNA: TGTGCCAGCAGCCCCTACCGGGACACCCCCGATACGCAGTATTTT.

V usage is TRBV7-9 and J usage is TRBJ2-2; TRBD2 matches 8 bases. The CDR3 has 15 residues. The germline V gene encodes CDR1 SEHNR and CDR2 FQNEAQ (reference sequence). The junction had 10 bases not matched to a gene; V was cut back by 7 bases and J by 6 bases. The CDR3 loop reads CASTLTSGGAGELFF. The CDR3 nucleotides are TGTGCCAGCACCCTCACTAGCGGTGGGGCCGGGGAGCTGTTTTTT.

J is TRBJ1-1 and V is TRBV2; the match to TRBD1 covers 7 bases. With V trimmed by 6 bases and J by 2 bases, 6 bases remained unmatched. Germline V lookup: CDR1 SNHLY, CDR2 FYNNEI. CDR3 length: 14 residues. The CDR3 coding sequence is TGTGCCAGCAGGAACAGGGGCGGAAACACTGAAGCTTTCTTT. Translated, it gives CASRNRGGNTEAFF.

The chain recombines TRBV5-1 with TRBJ2-5; TRBD1 matches 8 bases. V dropped 3 bases and J dropped 4; count of bases not matched to a gene: 2. CDR1 and CDR2 from the germline V gene are SGHRS and YFSETQ. The length of the CDR3 is 13 residues. The CDR3 loop reads CASSSQGGETQYF. The CDR3 coding sequence is TGCGCCAGCAGCTCACAGGGGGGAGAGACCCAGTACTTC.

The J gene is TRBJ2-7, the V gene TRBV7-9, with 10 bases matching TRBD1. V lost 5 bases and J lost 1; bases outside the gene matches: 2. There are 14 residues in the CDR3. CDR1 is SEHNR and CDR2 is FQNEAQ in the germline V gene (reference sequence). In DNA form, the CDR3 reads TGTGCCAGCAGCCGACAGGGGGCTTCCTACGAGCAGTACTTC. Translated, it gives CASSRQGASYEQYF.

This chain uses TRBV6-5 with TRBJ2-5, with a weak D call TRBD2 (6 bases). This CDR3 spans 13 amino acids. CDR1 is MNHEY and CDR2 is SVGAGI in the germline V gene. V was clipped by 5 bases and J by 7 bases, with 14 bases between them. This CDR3 reads CASSTGTSGTQYF. CDR3 DNA: TGTGCCAGCAGTACCGGGACTTCGGGGACCCAGTACTTC.

V usage is TRBV13 and J usage is TRBJ2-7, with 12 bases that match TRBD1. V lost 5 bases, J lost 7 bases, and 9 bases stayed unmatched. The CDR3 sequence is 15 residues long. CDR1 PRHDT and CDR2 FYEKMQ come from the germline V gene (reference sequence). As DNA, the CDR3 is TGTGCCAGCAGCAAGGGGGGACAGGGGGCGCAGGAGCAGTACTTC. Protein sequence: CASSKGGQGAQEQYF.

The gene calls are TRBV28 and TRBJ2-3; TRBD2 is a possible D gene (5 bases). Per the germline V gene, CDR1 is MDHEN and CDR2 is SYDVKM. With 2 bases removed from V and 4 bases from J, the gap between germline ends came to 13 bases. This CDR3 is 15 amino acids long. Written as DNA, the CDR3 is TGTGCCAGCAGTTTACTCACTAGATGGGCAGATACGCAGTATTTT. It translates to CASSLLTRWADTQYF.

This clone came up a few times. The CDR3 coding sequence is TGCAGCGTTGAATGGGGCGAGTTCCTTAATGGCTACACCTTC. Translation gives CSVEWGEFLNGYTF. The V call is TRBV29-1, the J call TRBJ1-2, with D possibly TRBD1 on 5 matching bases. The CDR3 length is 14 residues. Between the trimmed V and J ends, which lost 2 bases and 6 bases, there was a span of 16 bases. The germline CDR1 and CDR2 sequences are SQVTM and ANQGSEA.

The chain employs TRBV4-1 and TRBJ2-7; TRBD2 agrees at 11 bases. Trimming removed 4 bases from V and 2 bases from J; junction bases left unmatched: 7. The CDR3 is made up of 16 amino acids. CDR1 and CDR2 from the germline V gene are MGHRA and YSYEKL. CDR3 nucleotide sequence: TGCGCCAGCAGCCGCGGGACTAGCGGATCAACCTACGAGCAGTACTTC. It codes for CASSRGTSGSTYEQYF.

The V gene is TRBV2, the J gene TRBJ2-7, with D unresolved. The germline gives CDR1 SNHLY, CDR2 FYNNEI. Trimming removed 2 bases from V and 5 bases from J, with 4 bases in between. The CDR3 is 11 amino acids. The CDR3 loop is CASSEQDEQYF. CDR3 in DNA: TGTGCCAGCAGTGAACAGGACGAGCAGTACTTC.

CDR3 amino acids: CASSYKGVSTDTQYF. CDR3 DNA sequence: TGTGCCAGCAGTTATAAGGGAGTTAGCACAGATACGCAGTATTTT. This chain joins TRBV27 and TRBJ2-3; the D gene is possibly TRBD2 (5 bases). Germline CDR1 and CDR2: MNHEY and SMNVEV (reference sequence). This CDR3 comprises 15 residues. Trimming removed 4 bases from V and 0 bases from J, with 11 bases in between.